One and the same sample provided the 21 T cell receptor beta chains below, sequenced in a study of blood T cells in healthy people across ages (dated by TCRdb to the mid-2010s). The library was made by 5' RACE. This sample was sequenced with an Illumina HiSeq 2500. A second PCR of 7 to 11 cycles was performed with a sample-barcoded 5' primer and a J-beta primer mix. TCRdb reprocessed the public reads (quality trimming at Q25 with fastp, clone calling with MiXCR) and kept in-frame beta chains. CDR3 protein duplicates are merged, each entry listing the most common genes and DNA. This sample has some 700,000 distinct CDR3 sequences in its table, and 22% of those were observed once. 22% of the sample is in the top ten clones. The specimen was blood. These receptors were collected from a man aged 70-80 years in good health.

The genes are TRBV12-3 or TRBV12-4 and TRBJ2-1; a weak D match, TRBD2 (6 bases). Trimming took 5 bases from V and 0 from J, leaving 14 bases between them. The CDR3 loop spans 16 amino acids. In DNA, the CDR3 is TGTGCCAGCAGTCCATTGACTAGTCTCTCCTACAATGAGCAGTTCTTC. Its protein is CASSPLTSLSYNEQFF.

The genes are TRBV11-2 and TRBJ1-1; D is undetermined. CDR1 is SGHAT and CDR2 is FQNNGV in the germline V gene. V was cut by 1 base and J by 1 base, with 13 bases left in between. The CDR3 is 16 residues long. CDR3 sequence reads: CASSLALARPNTEAFF. The CDR3 bases are TGTGCCAGCAGCTTAGCCCTGGCAAGGCCGAACACTGAAGCTTTCTTT.

This clonotype showed up just once. The V gene is TRBV14, the J gene TRBJ2-2; D is perhaps TRBD1 or TRBD2 (5 bases each). CDR1 and CDR2 (germline): SGHDN, FVKESK. Trimming removed 4 bases from V and 2 bases from J, with 11 bases in between. This CDR3 comprises 15 residues. In DNA, the CDR3 is TGTGCCAGCAGCCTCCGGGACCCCAACACCGGGGAGCTGTTTTTT. This codes for CASSLRDPNTGELFF.

This rearrangement joins TRBV7-2 to TRBJ1-2, with TRBD1 matching over 7 bases. Germline V gene data show CDR1 as SGHTA and CDR2 as FQGNSA. The CDR3 has 13 residues. J gave up 5 bases and V 3 bases, and 3 bases lay outside the gene matches. The CDR3 nucleotides read TGTGCCAGCAGCTTTCAGGGGGGATATGGCTACACCTTC. Translation gives CASSFQGGYGYTF.

This clonotype was detected only a few times. This chain links TRBV29-1 with TRBJ2-7; D call uncertain. The germline CDR1 and CDR2 sequences are SQVTM and ANQGSEA. This CDR3 has 12 amino acids. V shed 6 bases and J shed 7 bases, with 16 bases lying between them. The CDR3 region is CSVADTREEQYF. For the CDR3, the DNA is TGCAGCGTCGCTGACACCCGTGAGGAGCAGTACTTC.

This chain joins TRBV7-9 and TRBJ1-2; TRBD1 matches 10 bases. The CDR3 sequence is 15 residues long. After removal of 7 bases from V and 5 bases from J, the junction contained 10 bases not matched to a gene. In germline, CDR1 is SEHNR, CDR2 FQNEAQ (reference sequence). The CDR3, as DNA: TGTGCCAGCAACAAAGGGGACAGGGGAATTTATGGCTACACCTTC. Translation: CASNKGDRGIYGYTF.

This clonotype was detected only a few times. The junction departs from the called germline gene at one end, perhaps through a read error. The V call is TRBV6-5, the J call TRBJ2-5, with D possibly being TRBD1 or TRBD2 (6 bases each). The J call could be wrong; TRBJ2-1 is a better fit for the DNA end. CDR3 size: 14 residues. Germline lookup yields CDR1 MNHEY and CDR2 SVGAGI. The CDR3 protein is CASRREGGYHDQFF. The CDR3 DNA reads as TGTGCCAGCAGACGAGAGGGGGGTTACCATGACCAGTTCTTC.

This chain uses TRBV29-1 with TRBJ2-5, with D perhaps TRBD2 (7 bases). CDR1 and CDR2 (germline): SQVTM, ANQGSEA. V was shortened by 6 bases and J by 4 bases, with 12 bases between the two germline ends. The CDR3 has 12 residues. The DNA for the CDR3 is TGCAGCGTCGGGGGGCTAGGAGAGACCCAGTACTTC. Translation gives CSVGGLGETQYF.

The V and J genes are TRBV9 and TRBJ2-3; TRBD2 might be the D (6 bases). Germline V gives CDR1 SGDLS, CDR2 YYNGEE. The CDR3 length is 14 residues. Trimming stripped 3 bases from V and 4 bases from J, with 12 bases between. The CDR3 bases are TGTGCCAGCAGCGCCTCGACTAGTTCAGATACGCAGTATTTT. This translates into CASSASTSSDTQYF.

The V call is TRBV3-1, the J call TRBJ2-1; TRBD1 aligns across 8 bases. This CDR3 comprises 16 residues. V lost 0 bases and J lost 7; bases outside the gene matches: 8. CDR1 and CDR2 (germline): LGHDT, YNNKEL (reference sequence). The CDR3 protein is CASSQDRGQVGNEQFF. In DNA form, the CDR3 reads TGTGCCAGCAGCCAAGATAGGGGACAGGTCGGGAATGAGCAGTTCTTC.

The CDR3 here is CATKREGQGSTNEQFF. The CDR3 bases are TGTGCTACGAAAAGAGAGGGACAGGGGTCTACGAATGAGCAGTTCTTC. The chain employs TRBV9 and TRBJ2-5; 10 bases align to TRBD1. The DNA end favors TRBJ2-1, so the J call may be wrong. The CDR3 has 16 residues. Germline CDR1 and CDR2: SGDLS and YYNGEE.

This clonotype was seen a handful of times. The gene calls are TRBV12-3 or TRBV12-4 and TRBJ2-3; D is unresolved. The V end lost 6 bases, the J end lost 5 bases, and 15 bases lay between the germline ends. The CDR3 spans 14 residues. The CDR3 region is CASRADRARDTQYF. The CDR3 bases are TGTGCCAGCAGGGCCGACCGGGCGAGAGATACGCAGTATTTT.

The chain uses TRBV29-1 and TRBJ2-5; 7 bases are a match to TRBD1. Per germline, CDR1 SQVTM and CDR2 ANQGSEA. This CDR3 region has 12 residues. The CDR3 DNA is TGCTGCGGCCGACAGGGTGCAGAGACCCAGTACTTC. It is translated as CCGRQGAETQYF.

This clonotype has just a few counts. The J gene is TRBJ2-3, the V gene TRBV20-1; TRBD2 matches at 7 bases. The CDR3 loop spans 16 amino acids. Losses at the gene ends were 4 bases for V and 2 bases for J; bases not matched to a gene: 12. Germline V gives CDR1 DFQATT, CDR2 SNEGSKA (reference sequence). This CDR3 is CSAKTSSGVVTDTQYF. DNA of the CDR3: TGCAGTGCTAAGACATCTAGCGGTGTCGTCACAGATACGCAGTATTTT.

A few counts support this clonotype. This rearrangement joins TRBV24-1 to TRBJ2-1; D uncertain. The germline CDR1 and CDR2 sequences are KGHDR and SFDVKD. The CDR3 length is 14 residues. Trimming took off 3 bases at V and 4 bases at J, with 9 bases between the two ends. In DNA, the CDR3 is TGTGCCACCAGTGATCCCGATCGGTACAATGAGCAGTTCTTC. It specifies CATSDPDRYNEQFF.

This clonotype has a handful of counts. This chain connects TRBV5-1 to TRBJ1-1; D remains unclear. The germline gives CDR1 SGHRS, CDR2 YFSETQ. The ends were cut back, 0 bases at V and 0 bases at J, with 12 bases in the middle. The CDR3 has 16 residues. The CDR3 bases are TGCGCCAGCAGCTTGGAAACCGTGGGTATGAACACTGAAGCTTTCTTT. Translation: CASSLETVGMNTEAFF.

This clonotype has just a few counts. The gene calls are TRBV20-1 and TRBJ2-1, with D perhaps assigned TRBD1 or TRBD2 (5 bases each). V was trimmed by 4 bases and J by 12 bases, leaving 19 bases between them. Per germline, CDR1 DFQATT and CDR2 SNEGSKA (reference sequence). CDR3 length: 13 residues. The CDR3 coding sequence is TGCAGTGCTAAAGGGACGGCGAGTGGTGCGCAGTTCTTC. Translated, it gives CSAKGTASGAQFF.

The chain recombines TRBV20-1 with TRBJ2-2, with unresolved D. This CDR3 comprises 15 residues. Trimming removed 4 bases from V and 0 bases from J, with 12 bases in between. Germline V gives CDR1 DFQATT, CDR2 SNEGSKA (reference sequence). The CDR3 protein is CSATYSPANTGELFF. The CDR3 bases are TGCAGTGCTACCTACAGCCCAGCGAACACCGGGGAGCTGTTTTTT.

There are many counts of this clonotype. The chain carries TRBV9 and TRBJ1-5, with D tentatively TRBD1 (5 bases). The germline V and J ends were trimmed by 3 bases and 2 bases, with 9 bases remaining between them. Germline CDR1 reads SGDLS; CDR2 reads YYNGEE. There are 14 residues in the CDR3. CDR3 sequence (DNA): TGTGCCAGCAGCGCAGGGAATGGCAATCAGCCCCAGCATTTT. This codes for CASSAGNGNQPQHF.

This clonotype has just a few counts. The rearrangement uses TRBV6-5 and TRBJ2-2, with D maybe TRBD1 (5 bases). The CDR3 is 13 residues long. Trimming left V 4 bases short and J 7 bases short, with 10 bases between. CDR1 is MNHEY and CDR2 is SVGAGI in the germline V gene. The CDR3 DNA sequence: TGTGCCAGCAGTTCACGACAGAACGGGGAGCTGTTTTTT. It encodes CASSSRQNGELFF.

The V gene is TRBV6-1, the J gene TRBJ1-2, with a weak D call TRBD1 (6 bases). This CDR3 is 15 amino acids long. Germline loops: CDR1 MNHNS, CDR2 SASEGT. V was trimmed by 0 bases and J by 1 base, leaving 9 bases between them. Here the CDR3 DNA reads TGTGCCAGCAGTGAAGCTACAGGGAATAACTATGGCTACACCTTC. Amino acids: CASSEATGNNYGYTF.